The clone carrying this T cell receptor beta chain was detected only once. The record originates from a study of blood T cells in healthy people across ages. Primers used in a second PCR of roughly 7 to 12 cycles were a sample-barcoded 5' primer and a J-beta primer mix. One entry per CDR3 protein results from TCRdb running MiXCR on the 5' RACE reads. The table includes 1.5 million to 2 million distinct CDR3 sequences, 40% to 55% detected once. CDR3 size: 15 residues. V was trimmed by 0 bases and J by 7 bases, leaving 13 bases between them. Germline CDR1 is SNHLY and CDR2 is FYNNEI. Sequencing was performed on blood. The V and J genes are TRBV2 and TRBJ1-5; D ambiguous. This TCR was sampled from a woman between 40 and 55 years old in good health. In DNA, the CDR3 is TGTGCCAGCAGTGAAGCGCTGGGAGGGTGGCAGCCCCAGCATTTT. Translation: CASSEALGGWQPQHF.